Listed here is a single T cell receptor (beta chain). Its antigen remains unidentified. V shed 10 bases and J shed 0 bases, with 10 bases lying between them. The CDR3 runs to 14 residues. Germline CDR1 reads MNHEY; CDR2 reads SVGAGI. The record originates from a study of T cell responses to AZD1222 COVID-19 vaccine. Overall study findings and caveats: Clonal diversity was possibly underestimated, and white British individuals and females predominated among donors. AZD1222 recipients seropositive at baseline numbered only six or seven. Repertoires were collected only later (after the peak T cell response had occurred).

Investigators merged groups given second doses at roughly 4 or roughly 12 weeks. Produced via immunoSEQ multiplex PCR; TCRdb's table is partial and in-frame only. The sample lists over 150,000 clones, under 95% occurring once. The genes are TRBV6-5 and TRBJ2-6; D not resolved. The receptor was derived from an adult who received the AZD1222 COVID-19 vaccine. Sequences were derived from peripheral blood, sampled 28 days after the second AZD1222 dose. CDR3 bases: TGTGCCACCAAAAGGGACTCTGGGGCCAACGTCCTGACTTTC. It yields the protein CATKRDSGANVLTF.